In this sample, the clone carrying this T cell receptor (beta chain) turned up a few times. The antigen is not known. These data are taken from a study of blood T cells in healthy people across ages. Findings and limits, study-wide: Not knowing donor CMV status may have confounded expanded clonotype changes.

V lost 7 bases and J lost 6, with 15 bases in between. The CDR3 contains 12 residues. Per germline, CDR1 DFQATT and CDR2 SNEGSKA (reference sequence). For the second PCR, which ran for about 7 to 11 cycles, a sample-barcoded 5' primer and a J-beta primer mix were used. Each of the cDNA molecules was tagged by a template-switch adaptor with 12 random nucleotides. TCRdb fed the 5' RACE reads into MiXCR, producing one record per CDR3 protein. The sample lists some 1,800,000 distinct CDR3 sequences, about two fifths occurring once. The donors, aged roughly 6 to 95, were healthy Caucasians from Russia. Per sample, at least 6 micrograms of total RNA were extracted.

Sequencing was carried out using blood. The rearrangement uses TRBV20-1 and TRBJ1-1; the D gene is possibly TRBD1 (5 bases). This clonotype was sampled from a human donor in good health. CDR3 in DNA: TGCAGTGGAGGCGGGGGAGGGGCTGAAGCTTTCTTT. This translates into CSGGGGGAEAFF.